Listed here is a single T cell receptor beta chain. Its specificity is unknown. TCRdb ran MiXCR on the 5' RACE reads and lists one entry per CDR3 protein. The sample yields under 300,000 distinct CDR3 sequences, 15% to 20% seen once. The data derive from a study of T-cell memory formation after mild COVID-19. Study overall: There were largely donor-specific TCR clusters.

Study observations and caveats: Clonal second-wave expansions that peaked on day 37 had unconfirmed SARS-CoV-2 specificity. CD4+ bias marked clones expanding day 15 to 37, unlike balanced contracting clones. CD4+ contracting clones were mainly CM and EM; CD8+ ones, EMRA.

Sequenced input: PBMCs or a T cell subset sorted from them (not recorded which). This sequence was found in a man aged 18 to 30 who had mild COVID-19 (a few samples of this study predate the infection). Cell type and time point are not known.

This CDR3 is CASSPGPILGEQFF. CDR3 bases: TGTGCCAGCAGCCCGGGACCGATCTTGGGTGAGCAGTTCTTC. This sequence joins TRBV3-1 and TRBJ2-1; D tentatively fits TRBD1 or TRBD2 (5 bases each). Trimming took off 4 bases at V and 9 bases at J, with 16 bases between the two ends. Germline CDR1 and CDR2: LGHDT and YNNKEL (reference sequence). This CDR3 is 14 amino acids long.